The clone carrying this T cell receptor (beta chain) was detected once. Antigen specificity is unknown. The source of the sample is a study of cytomegalovirus exposure and HLA in healthy donors. Across the study: Genotyping showed 70% to 90% of some 400 donors falling in the Caucasian-associated ancestry cluster.

PCR employed 60 Vbeta and 13 Jbeta primers. Assay used: immunoSEQ multiplex PCR; TCRdb lists only in-frame clones, some missing. The sample contains fewer than 80,000 clones, over 60% of which appear only once. Study-wide results and caveats: Presence/absence analyses assumed roughly uniform sequencing depth across donors, which may not hold. The HLA-A and HLA-B alleles of most subjects were reportedly predicted accurately from TCR beta sequences.

The germline V gene encodes CDR1 MGHRA and CDR2 YSYEKL. This CDR3 is built from 17 residues. Trimming pared 0 bases from V and 0 bases from J, leaving 14 bases between. The sample taken for sequencing was PBMCs. This TCR was recovered from a woman under 40 in good health and CMV-seronegative. The chain couples TRBV4-1 to TRBJ2-5; perhaps TRBD1 as D (6 bases). The CDR3 bases are TGCGCCAGCAGCCAAGAATCGGCAGGGGAAAACCAAGAGACCCAGTACTTC. As protein: CASSQESAGENQETQYF.